What follows are 21 T cell receptor beta chains derived from one specimen sequenced in a study of monozygotic twins with inflammatory bowel disease. TCRdb re-called the 5' RACE reads; every CDR3 protein appears as one record, without DNA. Found here are fewer than 110,000 distinct CDR3 sequences; the top ten clones hold roughly 1.8%. Sequenced sample: blood. Receptors were obtained from a human donor with ulcerative colitis or Crohn's disease, or a healthy co-twin of an affected twin (not recorded which).

This chain connects TRBV7-2 to TRBJ2-7; TCRdb's D call, TRBD1, is unchecked because there is no DNA. There are 17 residues in the CDR3. From germline, CDR1 is SGHTA and CDR2 FQGNSA. The CDR3 sequence: CASSHPLGGAEIYEQYF. The whole variable domain, filled in from reference TRBV7-2 and TRBJ2-7, reads GAGVSQSPSNKVTEKGKDVELRCDPISGHTALYWYRQSLGQGLEFLIYFQGNSAPDKSGLPSDRFSAERTGGSVSTLTIQRTQQEDSAVYLCASSHPLGGAEIYEQYFGPGTRLTVT.

The chain joins TRBV6-5 to TRBJ2-3. The CDR3 runs 12 residues. The germline gives CDR1 MNHEY, CDR2 SVGAGI. This CDR3 is CASTNAADTQYF.

The rearrangement uses TRBV7-3 and TRBJ2-6. Germline V lookup: CDR1 SGHTA, CDR2 FQGTGA. CDR3 size: 13 residues. CDR3 residues: CASSPLGANVLTF.

The chain employs TRBV7-2 and TRBJ2-3. From germline, CDR1 is SGHTA and CDR2 FQGNSA. CDR3 length equals 13 residues. The CDR3 spells CASSFPYTDTQYF.

V usage is TRBV19 and J usage is TRBJ2-2; TCRdb's D call of TRBD1 is untestable without DNA. From germline, CDR1 is LNHDA and CDR2 SQIVND (reference sequence). This CDR3 region has 15 residues. The CDR3 is CASRGQQLNTGELFF.

This sequence joins TRBV6-5 and TRBJ2-2; there is no DNA to check the TCRdb D call of TRBD1. From germline, CDR1 is MNHEY and CDR2 SVGAGI. The CDR3 loop spans 15 amino acids. CDR3 region: CASSYQAPGTGELFF.

The gene calls are TRBV7-2 and TRBJ1-1; TCRdb's D call of TRBD1 is untestable without DNA. The CDR3 runs 16 residues. CDR1 is SGHTA and CDR2 is FQGNSA in the germline V gene. The CDR3 region is CASSLGTGVAGTEAFF.

CDR3 residues: CSARAPVDRGLGNQPQHF. The rearrangement joins TRBV20-1 to TRBJ1-5; the TCRdb call, TRBD1, lacks DNA for checking. Germline V gene lookup returns CDR1 DFQATT and CDR2 SNEGSKA (reference sequence). CDR3 length: 18 amino acids.

This chain uses TRBV3-1 with TRBJ2-3; the TCRdb D gene call, TRBD2, has no DNA to confirm it. Germline CDR1 and CDR2: LGHDT and YNNKEL (reference sequence). This CDR3 comprises 16 residues. CDR3 sequence reads: CASSQPTSGSTDTQYF.

This chain uses TRBV20-1 with TRBJ2-3; the D call from TCRdb, TRBD1, cannot be confirmed without DNA. Germline CDR1 and CDR2: DFQATT and SNEGSKA (reference sequence). The CDR3 spans 14 residues. The CDR3 sequence: CSAFRQASTDTQYF.

The rearrangement links TRBV18 to TRBJ2-5; lacking DNA, the TRBD1 call made by TCRdb goes unchecked. The CDR3 has 15 amino acids. The germline gives CDR1 KGHSH, CDR2 LQKENI. CDR3 sequence reads: CASSPGQGGSETQYF.

This chain joins TRBV3-1 and TRBJ2-7; no DNA is available, so the TRBD2 call from TCRdb remains unchecked. CDR3 length equals 17 residues. Per germline, CDR1 LGHDT and CDR2 YNNKEL (reference sequence). The CDR3 region is CASRRAGPGSISYEQYF.

V and J are TRBV10-3 and TRBJ2-7; TCRdb names TRBD2, which stays unverified in the absence of DNA. CDR3 length equals 13 residues. CDR1 is ENHRY, CDR2 SYGVKD, per germline. This CDR3 is CAISPASPYEQYF.

The chain employs TRBV18 and TRBJ1-1; no DNA is available, so the TRBD1 call from TCRdb remains unchecked. CDR1 and CDR2 (germline): KGHSH, LQKENI. There are 14 residues in the CDR3. Here the CDR3 reads CASSRMSGLTEAFF. The full variable domain, its missing parts supplied by reference TRBV18 and TRBJ1-1, is NAGVMQNPRHLVRRRGQEARLRCSPMKGHSHVYWYRQLPEEGLKFMVYLQKENIIDESGMPKERFSAEFPKEGPSILRIQQVVRGDSAAYFCASSRMSGLTEAFFGQGTRLTVV.

The V call is TRBV4-3, the J call TRBJ2-1; with no DNA, the TCRdb D assignment of TRBD2 cannot be verified. The CDR3 has 19 amino acids. Per the germline V gene, CDR1 is LGHNA and CDR2 is YSLEER. This CDR3 reads CASSQEPSGSLMIPAEQFF.

This CDR3 reads CSVLSGGVYGQYF. J is TRBJ2-7 and V is TRBV29-1; the TCRdb call, TRBD2, lacks DNA for checking. The germline V gene has CDR1 SQVTM and CDR2 ANQGSEA. The CDR3 contains 13 residues.

This chain links TRBV5-4 with TRBJ2-5; TCRdb's D call of TRBD1 is untestable without DNA. This CDR3 contains 14 residues. Germline V lookup: CDR1 SGHNT, CDR2 YYREEE (reference sequence). The CDR3 reads CASSTGTGHETQYF.

The J gene is TRBJ1-3, the V gene TRBV7-2; the D gene TCRdb calls, TRBD1, cannot be checked with no DNA. CDR3 length equals 14 residues. Germline loops: CDR1 SGHTA, CDR2 FQGNSA. The CDR3 spells CASSTPGGRNTIYF.

The V call is TRBV20-1, the J call TRBJ2-7. Germline V gene lookup returns CDR1 DFQATT and CDR2 SNEGSKA (reference sequence). The CDR3 loop spans 13 amino acids. The CDR3 loop is CSATTEDFYEQYF.

The chain joins TRBV28 to TRBJ2-7; TCRdb outputs TRBD2, but without DNA this stays unchecked. Per the germline V gene, CDR1 is MDHEN and CDR2 is SYDVKM. The CDR3 totals 14 residues. This CDR3 reads CASSLQRGGSEQYF.

This CDR3 reads CASSLAIQETQYF. This chain joins TRBV5-1 and TRBJ2-5; with no DNA, the TCRdb D assignment of TRBD2 cannot be verified. Germline V gives CDR1 SGHRS, CDR2 YFSETQ. The CDR3 sequence is 13 residues long.